The source of this TCR beta chain is a study of beta chain features in type 1 diabetes. Study as a whole: Examination spanned about 110 million sorted cells from all samples. The study, taken as a whole, reports: Shorter TCRB CDR3s, moderately but significantly so, were found in Type 1 diabetes patients in all four CD4+ subsets. Insertion counts at VDJ junctions were lower in type 1 diabetes patients, who also showed more deletions there.

Remarks on this clone: Its antigen is not identified.

What was sequenced were expressed TCRB transcripts, since all of the isolated RNA had been reverse transcribed. Profiled with immunoSEQ multiplex PCR; TCRdb holds only in-frame clones, not every one. The sample contains hundreds of thousands of clones, more than 9.5% of which appear only once. The CDR3 is 15 amino acids. The ends lost 5 bases at V and 6 bases at J; junction bases unmatched: 7. CDR1 SEHNR and CDR2 FQNEAQ come from the germline V gene (reference sequence). Sorted cells reached over 98% purity in every population. The sequence was collected from a woman between 18 and 30 years old in good health. The sequenced sample was naive CD4+ T cells from blood. The chain is built from TRBV7-9 and TRBJ2-2, with TRBD1 matching over 9 bases. For the CDR3, the DNA is TGTGCCAGCAGCCATACAGGGGGCTACGCCGGGGAGCTGTTTTTT. Amino acid sequence: CASSHTGGYAGELFF.